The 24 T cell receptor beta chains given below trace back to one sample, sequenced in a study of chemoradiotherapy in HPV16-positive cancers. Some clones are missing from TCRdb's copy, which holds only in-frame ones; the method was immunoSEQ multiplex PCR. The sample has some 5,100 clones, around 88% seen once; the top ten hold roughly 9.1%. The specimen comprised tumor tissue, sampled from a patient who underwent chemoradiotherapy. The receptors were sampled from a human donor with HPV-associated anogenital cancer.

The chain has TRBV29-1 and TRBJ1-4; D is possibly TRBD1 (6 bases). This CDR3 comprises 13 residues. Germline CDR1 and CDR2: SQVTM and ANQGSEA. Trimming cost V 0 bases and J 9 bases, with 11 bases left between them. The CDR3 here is CSVEDAGAKKLFF. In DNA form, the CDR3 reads TGCAGCGTTGAAGATGCGGGGGCGAAAAAACTGTTTTTT.

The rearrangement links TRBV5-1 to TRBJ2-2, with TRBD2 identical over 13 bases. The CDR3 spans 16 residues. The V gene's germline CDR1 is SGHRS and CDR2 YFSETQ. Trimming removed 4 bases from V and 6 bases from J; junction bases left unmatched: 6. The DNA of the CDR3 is TGCGCCAGCAGCAAAGGACTAGCGGGGGCCCCCGGGGAGCTGTTTTTT. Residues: CASSKGLAGAPGELFF.

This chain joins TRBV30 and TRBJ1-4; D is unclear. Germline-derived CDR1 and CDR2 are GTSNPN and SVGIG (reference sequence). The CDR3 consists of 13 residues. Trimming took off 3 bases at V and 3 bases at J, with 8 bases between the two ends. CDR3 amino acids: CAWSGRSNEKLFF. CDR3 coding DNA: TGTGCCTGGAGCGGACGTTCTAATGAAAAACTGTTTTTT.

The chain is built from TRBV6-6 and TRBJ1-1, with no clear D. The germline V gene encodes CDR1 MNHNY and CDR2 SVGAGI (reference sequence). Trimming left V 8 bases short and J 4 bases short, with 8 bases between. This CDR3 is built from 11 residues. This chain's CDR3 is CASGKSTEAFF. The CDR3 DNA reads TGTGCCAGCGGTAAGAGCACTGAAGCTTTCTTT.

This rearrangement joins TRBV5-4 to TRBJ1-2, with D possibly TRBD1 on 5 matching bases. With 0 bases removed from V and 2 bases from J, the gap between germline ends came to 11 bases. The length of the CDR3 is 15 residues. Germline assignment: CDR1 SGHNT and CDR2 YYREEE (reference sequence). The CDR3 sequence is CASSLESGRNYGYTF. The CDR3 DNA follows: TGTGCCAGCAGCTTGGAATCGGGACGGAACTATGGCTACACCTTC.

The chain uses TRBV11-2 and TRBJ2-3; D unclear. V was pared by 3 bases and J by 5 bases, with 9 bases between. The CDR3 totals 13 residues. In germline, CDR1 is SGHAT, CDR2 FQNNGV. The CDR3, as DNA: TGTGCCAGCAGCTTCCAGAACCGAGATACGCAGTATTTT. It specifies CASSFQNRDTQYF.

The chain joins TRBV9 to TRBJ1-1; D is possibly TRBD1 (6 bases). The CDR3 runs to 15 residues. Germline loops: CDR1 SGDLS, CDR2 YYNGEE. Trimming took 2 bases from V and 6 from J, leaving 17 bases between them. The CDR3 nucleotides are TGTGCCAGCAGCGTGGGAAACAGGGTCCCCGCTGAAGCTTTCTTT. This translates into CASSVGNRVPAEAFF.

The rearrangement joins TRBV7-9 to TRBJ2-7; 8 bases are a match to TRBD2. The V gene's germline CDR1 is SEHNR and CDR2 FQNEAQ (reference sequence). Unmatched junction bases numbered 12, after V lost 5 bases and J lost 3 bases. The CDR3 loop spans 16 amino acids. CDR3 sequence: CASSPEAGVSLYEQYF. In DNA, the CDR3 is TGTGCCAGCAGCCCCGAAGCGGGAGTGTCCCTCTACGAGCAGTACTTC.

The CDR3 DNA is TGTGCCAGCAGCTCCGCCGGGTACGAGCAGTACTTC. Protein sequence: CASSSAGYEQYF. This sequence joins TRBV5-5 and TRBJ2-7; D uncertain. The CDR3 extends over 12 amino acids. The V and J ends lost 3 bases and 4 bases respectively, with 8 bases between them. Germline V lookup: CDR1 SGHKS, CDR2 YYEKEE (reference sequence).

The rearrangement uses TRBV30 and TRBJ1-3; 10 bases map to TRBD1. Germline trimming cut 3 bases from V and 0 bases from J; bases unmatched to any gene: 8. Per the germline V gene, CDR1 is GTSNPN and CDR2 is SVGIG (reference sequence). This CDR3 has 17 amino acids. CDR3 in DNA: TGTGCCTGGAGGCGGAAGGGACAGGGGAGCTCTGGAAACACCATATATTTT. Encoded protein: CAWRRKGQGSSGNTIYF.

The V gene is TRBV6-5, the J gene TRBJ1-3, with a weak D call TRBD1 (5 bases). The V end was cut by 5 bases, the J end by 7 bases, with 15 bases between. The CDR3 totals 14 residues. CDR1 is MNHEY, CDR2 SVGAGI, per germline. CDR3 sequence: CASSPRGELNTIYF. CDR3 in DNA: TGTGCCAGCAGTCCCCGGGGGGAACTTAACACCATATATTTT.

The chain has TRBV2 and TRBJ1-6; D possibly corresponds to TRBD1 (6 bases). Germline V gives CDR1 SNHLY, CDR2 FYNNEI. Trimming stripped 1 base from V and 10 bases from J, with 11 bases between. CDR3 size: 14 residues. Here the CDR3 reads CASSEGQGQSPLHF. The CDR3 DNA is TGTGCCAGCAGTGAAGGTCAGGGACAATCACCCCTCCACTTT.

The CDR3 DNA is TGCGCCAGCAGCCCCCCAGGAACGAACACTGAAGCTTTCTTT. Amino acids: CASSPPGTNTEAFF. V is TRBV5-1 and J is TRBJ1-1; no clear D gene. The CDR3 loop spans 14 amino acids. Germline CDR1 and CDR2: SGHRS and YFSETQ. Trimming took off 4 bases at V and 1 base at J, with 11 bases between the two ends.

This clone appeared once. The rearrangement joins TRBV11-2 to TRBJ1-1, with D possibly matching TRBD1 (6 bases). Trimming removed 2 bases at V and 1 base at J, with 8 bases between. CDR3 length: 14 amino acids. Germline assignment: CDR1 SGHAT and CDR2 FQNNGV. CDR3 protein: CASSLWGANTEAFF. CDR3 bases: TGTGCCAGCAGCTTATGGGGGGCGAACACTGAAGCTTTCTTT.

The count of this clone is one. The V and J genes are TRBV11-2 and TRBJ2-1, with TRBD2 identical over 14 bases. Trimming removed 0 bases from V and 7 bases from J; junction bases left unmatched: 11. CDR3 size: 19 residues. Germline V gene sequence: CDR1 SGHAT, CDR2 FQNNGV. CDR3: CASSLDPPGLAGDSNEQFF. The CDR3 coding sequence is TGTGCCAGCAGCTTAGACCCCCCGGGACTAGCGGGAGATAGTAATGAGCAGTTCTTC.

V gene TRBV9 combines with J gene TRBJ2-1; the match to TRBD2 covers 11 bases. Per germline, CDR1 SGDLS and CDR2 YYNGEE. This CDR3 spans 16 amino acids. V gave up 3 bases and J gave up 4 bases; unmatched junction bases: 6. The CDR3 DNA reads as TGTGCCAGCAGCGGATCCGGGACTAGCGGTTACAATGAGCAGTTCTTC. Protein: CASSGSGTSGYNEQFF.

CDR3 residues: CASSDNPGESAYGYTF. CDR3 nucleotides: TGCGCCAGCAGCGACAACCCCGGAGAGTCGGCCTATGGCTACACCTTC. This chain uses TRBV5-1 with TRBJ1-2; D unclear. Looked up from germline, CDR1 is SGHRS and CDR2 is YFSETQ. Trimming took 4 bases from V and 4 from J, leaving 20 bases between them. This CDR3 contains 16 residues. Using reference TRBV5-1 and TRBJ1-2 for the parts outside the CDR3, the full variable domain is KAGVTQTPRYLIKTRGQQVTLSCSPISGHRSVSWYQQTPGQGLQFLFEYFSETQRNKGNFPGRFSGRQFSNSRSEMNVSTLELGDSALYLCASSDNPGESAYGYTFGSGTRLTVV.

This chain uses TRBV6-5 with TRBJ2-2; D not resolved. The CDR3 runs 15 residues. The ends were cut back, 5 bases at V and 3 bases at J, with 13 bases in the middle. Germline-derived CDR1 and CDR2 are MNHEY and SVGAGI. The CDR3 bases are TGTGCCAGCAGTCACGGAAGCGACCACACCGGGGAGCTGTTTTTT. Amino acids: CASSHGSDHTGELFF.

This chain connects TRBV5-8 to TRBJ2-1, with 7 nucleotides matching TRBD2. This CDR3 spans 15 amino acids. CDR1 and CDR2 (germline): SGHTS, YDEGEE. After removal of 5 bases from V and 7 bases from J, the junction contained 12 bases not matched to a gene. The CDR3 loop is CASRPTSTRWNEQFF. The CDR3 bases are TGTGCCAGCAGACCGACTAGCACAAGGTGGAATGAGCAGTTCTTC.

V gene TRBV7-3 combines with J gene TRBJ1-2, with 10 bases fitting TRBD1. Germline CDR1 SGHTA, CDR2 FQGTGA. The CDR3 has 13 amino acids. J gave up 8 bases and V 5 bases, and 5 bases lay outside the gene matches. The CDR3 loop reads CASSNRDRGGYTF. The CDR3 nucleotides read TGTGCCAGCAGCAACCGGGACAGGGGCGGCTACACCTTC.

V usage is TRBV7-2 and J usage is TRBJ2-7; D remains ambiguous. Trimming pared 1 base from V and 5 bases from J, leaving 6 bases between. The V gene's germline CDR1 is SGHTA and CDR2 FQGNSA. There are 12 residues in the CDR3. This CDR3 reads CASSLVLNEQYF. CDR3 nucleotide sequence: TGTGCCAGCAGCTTAGTTCTAAACGAGCAGTACTTC.

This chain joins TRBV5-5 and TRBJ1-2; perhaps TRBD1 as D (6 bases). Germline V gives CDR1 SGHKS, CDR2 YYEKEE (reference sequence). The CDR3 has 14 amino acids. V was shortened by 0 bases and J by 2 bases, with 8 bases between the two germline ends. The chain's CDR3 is CASSLGQANYGYTF. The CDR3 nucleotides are TGTGCCAGCAGCTTGGGACAGGCAAACTATGGCTACACCTTC. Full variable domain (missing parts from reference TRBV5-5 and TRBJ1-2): DAGVTQSPTHLIKTRGQQVTLRCSPISGHKSVSWYQQVLGQGPQFIFQYYEKEERGRGNFPDRFSARQFPNYSSELNVNALLLGDSALYLCASSLGQANYGYTFGSGTRLTVV.

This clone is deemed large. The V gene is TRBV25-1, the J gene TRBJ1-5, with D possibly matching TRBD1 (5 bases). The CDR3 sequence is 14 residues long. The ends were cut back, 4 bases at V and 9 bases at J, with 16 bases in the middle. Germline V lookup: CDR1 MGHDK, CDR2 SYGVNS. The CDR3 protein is CASSVGTSGWPQHF. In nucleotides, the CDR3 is TGTGCCAGCAGTGTGGGGACGTCTGGCTGGCCCCAGCATTTT.

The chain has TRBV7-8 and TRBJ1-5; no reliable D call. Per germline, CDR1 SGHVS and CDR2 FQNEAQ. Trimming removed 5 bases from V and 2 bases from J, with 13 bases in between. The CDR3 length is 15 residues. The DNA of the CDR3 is TGTGCCAGCAGCCCCGACACTTGGGGCAATCAGCCCCAGCATTTT. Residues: CASSPDTWGNQPQHF.